The clone carrying this T cell receptor beta chain has a handful of counts. This record belongs to a study of early T cells in non-severe SARS-CoV-2 infection. Germline assignment: CDR1 GTSNPN and CDR2 SVGIG (reference sequence). This CDR3 region has 13 residues. V was trimmed by 0 bases and J by 7 bases, leaving 13 bases between them. TCRdb called the 5' RACE reads again in MiXCR, with one record for every CDR3 protein. The table includes 100,000 or so distinct CDR3 sequences, 15% to 20% detected once. The chain joins TRBV30 to TRBJ2-7, with D perhaps matching TRBD1 (6 bases). Sequencing used whole blood, obtained at baseline. The clonotype comes from an adult who was a healthcare worker with PCR-confirmed SARS-CoV-2 infection or an uninfected control (not recorded which). In DNA, the CDR3 is TGTGCCTGGAGTGTAGGGGGAGTGGCGGAGCAGTACTTC. Amino acid sequence: CAWSVGGVAEQYF.